These T cell receptor beta chains were read from a single sample in a study of blood T cell repertoires in COVID-19. The assay was immunoSEQ multiplex PCR, and TCRdb's table has in-frame clones only and misses some. The sample shows approximately 390,000 clones, 90% of them seen only once. Sequenced sample: peripheral blood. The origin of the receptors is a man between 18 and 29 years old with active or convalescent COVID-19. Both conserved end residues are part of each CDR3. A D gene is named only where the DNA matches it firmly. Some rows have no size entry. The others give once, few or many, or a class for an expanded clone.

clone size,V gene,J gene,D gene,CDR3 DNA,CDR3 protein
once,TRBV9,TRBJ2-7,TRBD2,TGTGCCAGCAGCGGTAATTGGCGGGAGCCTGCGGACGAGCAGTACTTC,CASSGNWREPADEQYF
-,TRBV27,TRBJ2-3,-,TGTGCCAGCAGTTTATCGGGACTGATCACAGATACGCAGTATTTT,CASSLSGLITDTQYF
-,TRBV6-5,TRBJ2-1,-,TGTGCCAGCAGTATTTTAGCCCCTTACAATGAGCAGTTCTTC,CASSILAPYNEQFF
-,TRBV7-2,TRBJ2-6,TRBD2,TGTGCCAGCAGCTTAGGCGGGGGGACCAATTCTGGGGCCAACGTGCTGACTTTC,CASSLGGGTNSGANVLTF
-,TRBV4-3,TRBJ1-1,-,TGCGCCAGCAGCCAAGACGGTCAGGAAGGCACTGAAGCTTTCTTT,CASSQDGQEGTEAFF
-,TRBV6-5,TRBJ1-1,-,TGTGCCAGCAGTTACGGGGGGGCGAAGGACACTGAAGCTTTCTTT,CASSYGGAKDTEAFF
once,TRBV4-3,TRBJ2-1,-,TGCGCCAGCAGCCAAGATTTTTCCTTCGGGACACTATACAATGAGCAGTTCTTC,CASSQDFSFGTLYNEQFF
-,TRBV6-5,TRBJ1-2,-,TGTGCCAGCACCTCCCCGTCGACCAGGGACTATGGCTACACCTTC,CASTSPSTRDYGYTF
-,TRBV7-3,TRBJ2-1,TRBD2,TGTGCCAGCAGCTCGGGACTAGCGGGAGTCAATGAGCAGTTCTTC,CASSSGLAGVNEQFF
-,TRBV4-3,TRBJ2-3,-,TGCGCCAGCAGCCAGGGTAGGACAGTGTTTCGTACAGATACGCAGTATTTT,CASSQGRTVFRTDTQYF
-,TRBV7-8,TRBJ2-7,-,TGTGCCAGCAGCTTACCGGGATTCCGATACGAGCAGTACTTC,CASSLPGFRYEQYF
once,TRBV6-5,TRBJ2-7,TRBD2,TGTGCCAGCACCAGGGGGACTAGCGGACTATCGGAGCAGTACTTC,CASTRGTSGLSEQYF
-,TRBV11-2,TRBJ1-3,-,TGTGCCAGCAGCTCGAGTACCGGAAACACCATATATTTT,CASSSSTGNTIYF
-,TRBV7-9,TRBJ2-7,-,TGTGCCAGCCGCCCACCAGCGGTCTCCTACGAGCAGTACTTC,CASRPPAVSYEQYF
-,TRBV18,TRBJ2-2,-,TGTGCCAGCTCACCACCCTACGACGGGGAGCTGTTTTTT,CASSPPYDGELFF
-,TRBV5-1,TRBJ1-1,-,TGCGCCAGCAGTAGTCAGAGGGACACTGAAGCTTTCTTT,CASSSQRDTEAFF
-,TRBV18,TRBJ2-5,-,TGTGCCAGCTCACCCATGGCAAGTCAAGAGACCCAGTACTTC,CASSPMASQETQYF
-,TRBV28,TRBJ2-7,-,TGTGCCAGCAGTTCCCTCCGAGGGGGGGCCGGTTCCTACGAGCAGTACTTC,CASSSLRGGAGSYEQYF
-,TRBV7-9,TRBJ1-4,-,TGTGCCAGCAGTCACGGGAACGGGAATGAAAAACTGTTTTTT,CASSHGNGNEKLFF
-,TRBV29-1,TRBJ1-4,TRBD1,TGCAGCGTTGATTTCGGGACAGGGGGTGAAAAACTGTTTTTT,CSVDFGTGGEKLFF
-,TRBV27,TRBJ2-1,-,TGTGCCAGCAGTATGGTGTGGGTGTTCGGGGGAGAGCAGTTCTTC,CASSMVWVFGGEQFF
-,TRBV11-2,TRBJ2-5,-,TGTGCCAGCAGCTTACCTACCCGGGAGACCCAGTACTTC,CASSLPTRETQYF
-,TRBV19,TRBJ2-5,-,TGTGCCAGTAGTATACCCCCGCGGGAGACCCAGTACTTC,CASSIPPRETQYF
-,TRBV4-1,TRBJ1-1,-,TGCGCCAGCAGCCAAGATGTGCAGGGGTATACTGAAGCTTTCTTT,CASSQDVQGYTEAFF
-,TRBV7-9,TRBJ1-3,-,TGTGCCAGCAGCCGAGGGCCCCCGTCGCCCGGAAACACCATATATTTT,CASSRGPPSPGNTIYF
-,TRBV9,TRBJ1-4,TRBD1,TGTGCCAGCAGCCCAGATAGGACAGGGAGGAATGAAAAACTGTTTTTT,CASSPDRTGRNEKLFF
-,TRBV10-1,TRBJ1-2,TRBD1,TGCGCCAGCAGCCCGAGGGGGCATGGCTACACCTTC,CASSPRGHGYTF
-,TRBV6-2/TRBV6-3,TRBJ1-1,TRBD1,TGTGCCAGCAGTGATCCGGGACAGATGAACACTGAAGCTTTCTTT,CASSDPGQMNTEAFF
once,TRBV11-3,TRBJ2-3,-,TGTGCCAGCAGCTCCCGGGGAAGTCAAACGCAGTATTTT,CASSSRGSQTQYF
few,TRBV28,TRBJ1-6,-,TGTGCCAGCAGTCCCGACCGGTGGCAGGGGATCAATTCACCCCTCCACTTT,CASSPDRWQGINSPLHF
-,TRBV28,TRBJ1-2,-,TGTGCCAGCTCGACGGGTATCTATGGCTACACCTTC,CASSTGIYGYTF
-,TRBV29-1,TRBJ2-3,-,TGCAGCCCAAGCTTACGCACAGATACGCAGTATTTT,CSPSLRTDTQYF